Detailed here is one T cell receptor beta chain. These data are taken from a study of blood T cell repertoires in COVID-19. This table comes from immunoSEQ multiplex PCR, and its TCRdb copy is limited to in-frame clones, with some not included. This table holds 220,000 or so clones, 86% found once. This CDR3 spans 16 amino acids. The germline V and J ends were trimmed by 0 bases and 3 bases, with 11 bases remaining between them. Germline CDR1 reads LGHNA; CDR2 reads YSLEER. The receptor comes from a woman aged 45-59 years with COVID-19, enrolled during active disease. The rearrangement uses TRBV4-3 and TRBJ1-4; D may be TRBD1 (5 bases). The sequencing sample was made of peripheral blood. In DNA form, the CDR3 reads TGCGCCAGCAGCCAAGATTTAGGGGAGGCTAATGAAAAACTGTTTTTT. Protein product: CASSQDLGEANEKLFF.